A selection of T cell receptor beta chains follows, all from one sample in a study of blood T cell repertoires in COVID-19. TCRdb's copy holds only in-frame clones and misses some; the assay was immunoSEQ multiplex PCR. The table has around 150,000 clones, 75% to 90% seen once. Sequenced input: peripheral blood. The receptors here all came from a woman aged 55 to 70 with active or convalescent COVID-19. The conserved cysteine and the conserved F or W are not part of the CDR3 here. D genes are given only for firm matches.

TRBD1 | TRBJ1-4 | TRBV4-3 | ASSPTGQGNEKLF
- | TRBJ1-2 | TRBV12-1 | ASSTAGTGRRGYT
TRBD1 | TRBJ2-1 | TRBV9 | ASSILEGAAEQF
TRBD1 | TRBJ2-1 | TRBV29-1 | SVEESGGNDEQF
TRBD1 | TRBJ1-3 | TRBV9 | ASSVAGTASGNTIY
- | TRBJ1-1 | TRBV5-1 | ASRWGELNTEAF
TRBD1 | TRBJ2-5 | TRBV3-1/TRBV3-2 | ASDPRTGQETQY
TRBD1 | TRBJ2-3 | TRBV5-4 | ASSRQGSTDTQY
TRBD1 | TRBJ1-1 | TRBV10-3 | AIRPDRDTEAF
TRBD1 | TRBJ1-5 | TRBV24-1 | ATAGTGLGQPQH
- | TRBJ1-2 | TRBV6-5 | ASRTVNYGYT
TRBD2 | TRBJ2-1 | TRBV19 | ASSIERGVSDEQF
- | TRBJ2-7 | TRBV4-3 | ASSLTPGQEQY
TRBD1 | TRBJ2-7 | TRBV27 | ASSSEGTGPYEQY
TRBD1 | TRBJ1-2 | TRBV5-4 | ASSRRGPGGGYT
- | TRBJ2-7 | TRBV5-1 | ASSGLYEQY
TRBD1 | TRBJ1-2 | TRBV30 | AWSVTGAGGYT
TRBD2 | TRBJ2-5 | TRBV14 | ASSPQTSGGGTQY
TRBD1 | TRBJ1-4 | TRBV19 | ASKSYKDREKEKLF
TRBD2 | TRBJ2-6 | TRBV18 | ASSPREGASGANVLT
TRBD1 | TRBJ1-1 | TRBV4-2 | ASSHLSGQGAYEAF
- | TRBJ1-6 | TRBV27 | ASRGLTNSPLH
- | TRBJ1-1 | TRBV7-9 | ASSLKAVAEAF
TRBD1 | TRBJ1-4 | TRBV7-9 | ASSSGQGAVTNEKLF